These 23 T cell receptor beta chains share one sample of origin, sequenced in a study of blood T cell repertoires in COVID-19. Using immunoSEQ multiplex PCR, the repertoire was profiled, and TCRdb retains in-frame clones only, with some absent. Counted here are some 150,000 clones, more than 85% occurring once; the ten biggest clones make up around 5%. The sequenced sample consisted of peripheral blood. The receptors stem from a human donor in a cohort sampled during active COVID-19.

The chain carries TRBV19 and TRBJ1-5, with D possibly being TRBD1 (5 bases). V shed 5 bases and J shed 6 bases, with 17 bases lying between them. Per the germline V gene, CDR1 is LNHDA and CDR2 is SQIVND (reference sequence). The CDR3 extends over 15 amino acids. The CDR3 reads CASSEQQVGIQPQHF. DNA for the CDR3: TGTGCCAGTAGTGAACAACAGGTGGGGATTCAGCCCCAGCATTTT. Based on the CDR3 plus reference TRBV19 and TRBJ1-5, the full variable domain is DGGITQSPKYLFRKEGQNVTLSCEQNLNHDAMYWYRQDPGQGLRLIYYSQIVNDFQKGDIAEGYSVSREKKESFPLTVTSAQKNPTAFYLCASSEQQVGIQPQHFGDGTRLSIL.

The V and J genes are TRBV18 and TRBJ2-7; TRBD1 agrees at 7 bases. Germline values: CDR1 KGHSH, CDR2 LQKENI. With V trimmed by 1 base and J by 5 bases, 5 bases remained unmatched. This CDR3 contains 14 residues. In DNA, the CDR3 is TGTGCCAGCTCACCACTTGACAGGGACAACGAGCAGTACTTC. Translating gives CASSPLDRDNEQYF. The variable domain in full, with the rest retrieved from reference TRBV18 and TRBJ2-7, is NAGVMQNPRHLVRRRGQEARLRCSPMKGHSHVYWYRQLPEEGLKFMVYLQKENIIDESGMPKERFSAEFPKEGPSILRIQQVVRGDSAAYFCASSPLDRDNEQYFGPGTRLTVT.

The CDR3 loop reads CASSLAGGPMETQYF. CDR3 bases: TGTGCCAGCAGTTTGGCGGGAGGGCCGATGGAGACCCAGTACTTC. The chain employs TRBV27 and TRBJ2-5, with 9 bases fitting TRBD2. The CDR3 spans 15 residues. Germline V gene data show CDR1 as MNHEY and CDR2 as SMNVEV (reference sequence). V lost 3 bases and J lost 5; bases outside the gene matches: 7.

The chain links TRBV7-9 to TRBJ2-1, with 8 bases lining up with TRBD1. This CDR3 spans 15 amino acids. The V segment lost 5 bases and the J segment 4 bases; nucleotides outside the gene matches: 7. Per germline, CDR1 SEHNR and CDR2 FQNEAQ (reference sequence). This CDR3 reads CASSLRDRIYNEQFF. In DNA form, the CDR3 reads TGTGCCAGCAGCCTCCGGGACAGGATTTACAATGAGCAGTTCTTC.

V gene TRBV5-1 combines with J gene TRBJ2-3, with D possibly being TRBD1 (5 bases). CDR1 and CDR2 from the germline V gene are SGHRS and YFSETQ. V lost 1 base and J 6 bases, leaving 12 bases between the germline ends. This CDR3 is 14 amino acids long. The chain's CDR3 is CASSLSQGRDTQYF. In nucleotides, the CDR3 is TGCGCCAGCAGCTTGTCTCAGGGTAGGGATACGCAGTATTTT.

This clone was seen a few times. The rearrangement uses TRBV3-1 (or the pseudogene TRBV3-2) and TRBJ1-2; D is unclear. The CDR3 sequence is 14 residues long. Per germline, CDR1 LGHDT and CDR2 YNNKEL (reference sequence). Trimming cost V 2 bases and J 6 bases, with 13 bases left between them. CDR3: CASSQLTPANGYTF. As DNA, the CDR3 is TGTGCCAGCAGCCAATTGACACCTGCCAATGGCTACACCTTC.

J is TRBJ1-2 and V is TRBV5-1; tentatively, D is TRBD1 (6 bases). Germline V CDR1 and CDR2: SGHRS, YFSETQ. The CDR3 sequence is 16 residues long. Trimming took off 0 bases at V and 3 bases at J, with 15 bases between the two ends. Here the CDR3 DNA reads TGCGCCAGCAGCTTGGAGGGCGAGACAGGCCACTATGGCTACACCTTC. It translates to CASSLEGETGHYGYTF.

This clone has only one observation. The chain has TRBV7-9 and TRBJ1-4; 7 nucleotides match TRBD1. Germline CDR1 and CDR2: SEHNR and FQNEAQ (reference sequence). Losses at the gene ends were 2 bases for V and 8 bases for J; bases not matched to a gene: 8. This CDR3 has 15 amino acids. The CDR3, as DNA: TGTGCCAGCAGCTTAAGTACAGGGGAGGAAGAAAAACTGTTTTTT. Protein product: CASSLSTGEEEKLFF.

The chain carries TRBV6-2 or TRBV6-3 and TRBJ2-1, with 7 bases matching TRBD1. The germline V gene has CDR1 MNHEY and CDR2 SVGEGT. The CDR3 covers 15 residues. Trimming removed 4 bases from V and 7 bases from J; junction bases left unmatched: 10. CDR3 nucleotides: TGTGCCAGCAGTTTCCCCCCGCAGGGGGTTAATGAGCAGTTCTTC. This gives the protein CASSFPPQGVNEQFF.

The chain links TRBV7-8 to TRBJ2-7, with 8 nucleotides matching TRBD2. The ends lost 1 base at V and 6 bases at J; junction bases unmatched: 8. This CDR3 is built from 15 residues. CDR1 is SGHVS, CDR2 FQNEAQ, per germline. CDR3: CASSLGVAGTSEQYF. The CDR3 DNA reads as TGTGCCAGCAGCTTAGGGGTAGCGGGAACGAGCGAGCAGTACTTC.

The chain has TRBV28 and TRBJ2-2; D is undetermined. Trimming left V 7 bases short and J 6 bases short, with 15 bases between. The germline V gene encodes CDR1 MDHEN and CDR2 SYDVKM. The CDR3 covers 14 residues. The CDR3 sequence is CASTERASSGELFF. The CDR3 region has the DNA TGTGCCAGCACAGAGCGCGCAAGTTCCGGGGAGCTGTTTTTT. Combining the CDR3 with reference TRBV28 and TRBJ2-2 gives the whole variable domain DVKVTQSSRYLVKRTGEKVFLECVQDMDHENMFWYRQDPGLGLRLIYFSYDVKMKEKGDIPEGYSVSREKKERFSLILESASTNQTSMYLCASTERASSGELFFGEGSRLTVL.

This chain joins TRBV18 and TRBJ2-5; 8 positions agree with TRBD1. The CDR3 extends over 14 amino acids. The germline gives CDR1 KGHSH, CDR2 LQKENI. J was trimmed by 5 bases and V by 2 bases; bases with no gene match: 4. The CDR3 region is CASSPRTGWETQYF. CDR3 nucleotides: TGTGCCAGCTCACCAAGGACAGGGTGGGAGACCCAGTACTTC.

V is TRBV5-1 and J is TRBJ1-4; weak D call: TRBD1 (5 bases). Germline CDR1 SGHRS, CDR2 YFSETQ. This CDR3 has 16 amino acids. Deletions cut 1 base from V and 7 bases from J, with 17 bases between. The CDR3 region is CASSLMSGHGSEKLFF. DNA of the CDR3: TGCGCCAGCAGCTTGATGAGTGGACATGGCAGTGAAAAACTGTTTTTT.

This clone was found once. CDR3 bases: TGTGCCACCAGCAGAGACCGACTAGCGGGGAACTACGAGCAGTACTTC. Its translation is CATSRDRLAGNYEQYF. The rearrangement joins TRBV15 to TRBJ2-7, with TRBD2 identical over 11 bases. Germline lookup yields CDR1 LNHNV and CDR2 YYDKDF (reference sequence). Germline trimming cut 0 bases from V and 3 bases from J; bases unmatched to any gene: 4. The CDR3 is 16 residues long.

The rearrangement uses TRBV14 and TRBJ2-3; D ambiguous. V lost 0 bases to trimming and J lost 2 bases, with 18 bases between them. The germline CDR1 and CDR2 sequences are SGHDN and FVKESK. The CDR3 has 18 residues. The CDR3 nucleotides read TGTGCCAGCAGCCAAGATAACAGCTTTCTCCCAACCACAGATACGCAGTATTTT. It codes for CASSQDNSFLPTTDTQYF.

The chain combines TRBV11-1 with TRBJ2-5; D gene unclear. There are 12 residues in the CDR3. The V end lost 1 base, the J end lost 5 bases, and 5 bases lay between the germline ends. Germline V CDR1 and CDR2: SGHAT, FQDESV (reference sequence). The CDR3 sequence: CASSLDPETQYF. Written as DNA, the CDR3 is TGTGCCAGCAGCTTAGATCCGGAGACCCAGTACTTC.

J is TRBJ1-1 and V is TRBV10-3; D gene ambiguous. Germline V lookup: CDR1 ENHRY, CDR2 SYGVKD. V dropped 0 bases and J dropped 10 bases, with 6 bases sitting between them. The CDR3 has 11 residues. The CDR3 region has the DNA TGTGCCATCAGTGAGTCCGGGGTAGCTTTCTTT. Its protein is CAISESGVAFF.

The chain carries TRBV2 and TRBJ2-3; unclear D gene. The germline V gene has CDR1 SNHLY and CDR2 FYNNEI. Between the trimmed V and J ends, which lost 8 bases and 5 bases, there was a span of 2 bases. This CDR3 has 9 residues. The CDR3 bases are TGTGCCAGCCAAGATACGCAGTATTTT. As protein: CASQDTQYF.

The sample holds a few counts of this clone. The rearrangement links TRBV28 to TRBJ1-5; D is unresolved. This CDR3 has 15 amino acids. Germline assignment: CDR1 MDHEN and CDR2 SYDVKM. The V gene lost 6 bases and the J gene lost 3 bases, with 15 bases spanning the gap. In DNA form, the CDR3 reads TGTGCCAGCAGACAAAGAGGTACTATCAATCAGCCCCAGCATTTT. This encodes CASRQRGTINQPQHF.

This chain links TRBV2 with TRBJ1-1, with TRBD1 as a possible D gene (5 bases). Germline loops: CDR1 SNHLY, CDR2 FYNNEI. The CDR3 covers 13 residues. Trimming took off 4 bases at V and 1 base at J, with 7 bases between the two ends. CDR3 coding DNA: TGTGCCAGCAGTGTGGACACGAACACTGAAGCTTTCTTT. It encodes CASSVDTNTEAFF.

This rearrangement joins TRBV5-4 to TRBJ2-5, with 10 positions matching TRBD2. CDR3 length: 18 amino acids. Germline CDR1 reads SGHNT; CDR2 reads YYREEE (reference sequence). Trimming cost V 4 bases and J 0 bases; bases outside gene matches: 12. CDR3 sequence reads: CASSRGLAGALYQETQYF. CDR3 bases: TGTGCCAGCAGCAGAGGCCTAGCGGGGGCCCTTTACCAAGAGACCCAGTACTTC.

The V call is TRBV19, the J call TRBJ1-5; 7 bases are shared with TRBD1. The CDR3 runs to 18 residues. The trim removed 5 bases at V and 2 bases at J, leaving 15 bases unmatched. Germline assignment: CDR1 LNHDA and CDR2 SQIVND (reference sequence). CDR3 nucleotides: TGTGCCAGTAGTGGTGGCGACAGGGTGATAGGTGGCAATCAGCCCCAGCATTTT. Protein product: CASSGGDRVIGGNQPQHF.

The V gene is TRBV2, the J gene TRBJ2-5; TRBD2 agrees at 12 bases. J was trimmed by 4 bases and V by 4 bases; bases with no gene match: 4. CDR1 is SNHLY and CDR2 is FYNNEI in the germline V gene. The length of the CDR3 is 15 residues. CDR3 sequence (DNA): TGTGCCAGCAGTGGACTAGCGGGGGTGACAGAGACCCAGTACTTC. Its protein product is CASSGLAGVTETQYF.